A selection of T cell receptor beta chains follows, all from one sample in a study of vaccination and CD4 T cells after COVID-19. No antigen has been assigned to these receptors. TCRdb processed the PCR reads anew with MiXCR; each CDR3 protein has one entry. The sample has over 9,500 distinct CDR3 sequences; more than 25% are singletons. Sequenced: cultured CD4+ T cells from blood. All receptors derive from a human donor with COVID-19. Each CDR3 is given without its conserved first and last residue.

j_call v_call cdr3_aa
TRBJ1-4 TRBV24-1 ATSGTGKEEKLF
TRBJ1-1 TRBV5-5 ASSPVRLVSTEAF
TRBJ2-7 TRBV6-5 ASSFGTGFGEQY
TRBJ1-6 TRBV20-1 SARAGNSYNSPLH
TRBJ1-1 TRBV11-3 ASSPLTGTGEAF
TRBJ2-7 TRBV18 ASSPAGLGSEQY
TRBJ2-3 TRBV2 ASTGGSTDTQY
TRBJ2-2 TRBV6-1 ASSEALSVTGAGELF
TRBJ1-2 TRBV19 ASRILQGVGYGYT
TRBJ2-7 TRBV11-3 ASSVRSGTGLDEQY
TRBJ1-1 TRBV6-1 ASSGWTGGRFEAF
TRBJ1-2 TRBV12-3/TRBV12-4 ASSLALGGAYGYT
TRBJ1-3 TRBV19 ASSLGIAGNTIY
TRBJ2-1 TRBV7-2 ASSAPRLASSSYNEQF
TRBJ1-5 TRBV11-3 ASSLGNHQPQH
TRBJ1-6 TRBV28 ASRTGGENSPLH
TRBJ2-7 TRBV6-2/TRBV6-3 ASALAGPLSYEQY
TRBJ2-6 TRBV5-8 ASSLGQGGANVLT
TRBJ1-5 TRBV4-3 ASSQDWDANQPQH
TRBJ2-4 TRBV7-2 ASSLARASDGKNIQY
TRBJ1-5 TRBV28 ASRTGDSGQPQH
TRBJ1-2 TRBV9 ASSVGQGGYGYT
TRBJ1-3 TRBV12-3/TRBV12-4 ASSKRSLNTIY
TRBJ2-5 TRBV11-3 ASSLRGTGETQY
TRBJ1-6 TRBV6-1 ASIGQNYNSPLH
TRBJ1-5 TRBV20-1 SARVLGQNQPQH
TRBJ2-6 TRBV11-2 ASSLEASGANVLT
TRBJ1-6 TRBV5-1 ASSSRVAENNSPLH
TRBJ1-2 TRBV5-7 ASSLVWQGAYGYT
TRBJ2-1 TRBV11-2 ASSLDEAGLTMRVRQF
TRBJ1-2 TRBV5-1 ASTPGTDNYGYT
TRBJ1-1 TRBV15 ATRDPGTVAEAF
TRBJ2-5 TRBV11-2 ASSFRQGAWETQY
TRBJ2-5 TRBV7-2 ASSPGPGEETQY
TRBJ2-7 TRBV21-1 ASTQSGGHRYEQY
TRBJ2-1 TRBV7-3 ASSQDAGEQF
TRBJ1-1 TRBV11-3 ASSARGYTEAF
TRBJ2-2 TRBV2 ASSELVNTGELF
TRBJ2-2 TRBV25-1 ASSEPGGTNTGELF
TRBJ2-7 TRBV14 ASSQARSTHEQY
TRBJ1-1 TRBV20-1 SPRKRTNTEAF
TRBJ2-1 TRBV5-1 ASSSGTSDYNEQF
TRBJ2-1 TRBV27 ASSLWASGVAYNEQF
TRBJ1-1 TRBV20-1 SARMGAKTEAF
TRBJ2-3 TRBV25-1 ASSLAGRTDTQY
TRBJ2-2 TRBV6-4 ASSPGTTGELF
TRBJ2-3 TRBV5-1 ASSLGLPRTTQY
TRBJ1-1 TRBV20-1 SAERQANTEAF